Listed below are T cell receptor beta chains from one sample, sequenced in a study of blood T cell repertoires in COVID-19. Data came from immunoSEQ multiplex PCR; TCRdb stores just in-frame clones and leaves some out. The sample lists about 200,000 clones; about 89% were seen once. The source material was PBMCs or T cells enriched from blood (not recorded which). These receptors were taken from a woman in her late teens or twenties who had recovered from COVID-19. Each CDR3 is given with its conserved first and last residue. The D gene is left open where the match is weak. Size is stated for part of the rows, as once, few or many counts, or as a class when the clone is expanded.

length: 17; D: TRBD1; V: TRBV5-4; size: NA; J: TRBJ1-1; CDR3: CASSLGGGQGENTEAFF; DNA: TGTGCCAGCAGCTTGGGGGGAGGACAGGGAGAGAACACTGAAGCTTTCTTT
length: 15; D: NA; V: TRBV5-1; size: NA; J: TRBJ1-6; CDR3: CASSLGGHGYSPLHF; DNA: TGCGCCAGCAGCTTGGGGGGACACGGATATTCACCCCTCCACTTT
length: 15; D: TRBD1; V: TRBV12-5; size: NA; J: TRBJ2-7; CDR3: CASGPWTGGFYEQYF; DNA: TGTGCTAGTGGTCCCTGGACAGGGGGCTTCTACGAGCAGTACTTC
length: 14; D: TRBD1; V: TRBV6-5; size: NA; J: TRBJ1-3; CDR3: CASREGQGGSTIYF; DNA: TGTGCCAGCAGAGAGGGACAGGGGGGAAGCACCATATATTTT
length: 14; D: TRBD1; V: TRBV4-2; size: NA; J: TRBJ2-7; CDR3: CASSQDGTGYEQYF; DNA: TGTGCCAGCAGCCAAGATGGGACAGGCTACGAGCAGTACTTC
length: 11; D: NA; V: TRBV5-6; size: once; J: TRBJ1-2; CDR3: CASSFHRAQSF; DNA: TGTGCCAGCAGCTTTCACAGGGCCCAGTCCTTC
length: 14; D: TRBD1; V: TRBV19; size: NA; J: TRBJ2-7; CDR3: CASSETGTSYEQYF; DNA: TGTGCCAGTAGTGAGACAGGGACCTCCTACGAGCAGTACTTC
length: 14; D: NA; V: TRBV12-2; size: NA; J: TRBJ2-3; CDR3: CASRLGAGPDTQYF; DNA: TGTGCAAGTCGCTTAGGGGCAGGGCCCGATACGCAGTATTTT
length: 15; D: NA; V: TRBV30; size: NA; J: TRBJ1-3; CDR3: CAWKGRGLGGNTIYF; DNA: TGTGCCTGGAAGGGTAGAGGGCTAGGTGGAAACACCATATATTTT
length: 14; D: NA; V: TRBV5-6; size: NA; J: TRBJ2-7; CDR3: CASSLGRGNYEQYF; DNA: TGTGCCAGCAGCTTGGGAAGGGGCAACTACGAGCAGTACTTC
length: 16; D: NA; V: TRBV7-2; size: NA; J: TRBJ1-3; CDR3: CASSLVQGSSGNTIYF; DNA: TGTGCCAGCAGCTTAGTTCAGGGGAGCTCTGGAAACACCATATATTTT
length: 14; D: NA; V: TRBV28; size: few; J: TRBJ2-2; CDR3: CASGPDLNTGELFF; DNA: TGTGCCAGCGGCCCCGACTTGAACACCGGGGAGCTGTTTTTT
length: 14; D: NA; V: TRBV5-6; size: NA; J: TRBJ2-7; CDR3: CASSLGSGYYEQYF; DNA: TGTGCCAGCAGCTTGGGGTCAGGTTACTACGAGCAGTACTTC
length: 17; D: TRBD1; V: TRBV5-1; size: NA; J: TRBJ1-1; CDR3: CASSSGTGGSSSAEAFF; DNA: TGCGCCAGCAGCTCCGGGACAGGGGGGTCAAGTAGCGCTGAAGCTTTCTTT
length: 13; D: NA; V: TRBV12-5; size: NA; J: TRBJ1-4; CDR3: CASGLGGSEKLFF; DNA: TGTGCTAGTGGTTTAGGGGGATCTGAAAAACTGTTTTTT
length: 14; D: TRBD1; V: TRBV3-1/TRBV3-2; size: many; J: TRBJ1-1; CDR3: CASSHEQGDTEAFF; DNA: TGTGCCAGCAGCCATGAACAGGGGGACACTGAAGCTTTCTTT
length: 14; D: TRBD1; V: TRBV28; size: NA; J: TRBJ2-5; CDR3: CASSLADRGLTQYF; DNA: TGTGCCAGCAGCCTGGCGGACAGGGGACTGACCCAGTACTTC
length: 11; D: NA; V: TRBV6-5; size: once; J: TRBJ2-1; CDR3: CASRVVEEQFF; DNA: TGTGCCAGCAGAGTAGTAGAGGAGCAGTTCTTC
length: 16; D: NA; V: TRBV5-1; size: NA; J: TRBJ2-5; CDR3: CASSTISGQGGETQYF; DNA: TGCGCCAGCAGCACTATATCGGGACAAGGCGGAGAGACCCAGTACTTC
length: 13; D: NA; V: TRBV12-3/TRBV12-4; size: NA; J: TRBJ1-1; CDR3: CASSRQTQTEAFF; DNA: TGTGCCAGCAGTCGACAGACACAGACTGAAGCTTTCTTT
length: 15; D: TRBD1; V: TRBV6-5; size: NA; J: TRBJ1-6; CDR3: CASSSTGTGYSPLHF; DNA: TGTGCCAGCAGCTCCACCGGGACAGGATATTCACCCCTCCACTTT
length: 14; D: TRBD1; V: TRBV6-2/TRBV6-3; size: once; J: TRBJ2-3; CDR3: CASSTQGASDTQYF; DNA: TGTGCCAGCAGTACTCAGGGGGCGTCAGATACGCAGTATTTT
length: 15; D: TRBD2; V: TRBV4-2; size: NA; J: TRBJ2-7; CDR3: CASSQVGAGDYEQYF; DNA: TGTGCCAGCAGCCAAGTGGGAGCGGGGGACTACGAGCAGTACTTC
length: 16; D: NA; V: TRBV19; size: NA; J: TRBJ1-1; CDR3: CASSYFPGQANTEAFF; DNA: TGTGCCAGTAGTTATTTTCCGGGACAAGCGAACACTGAAGCTTTCTTT
length: 13; D: NA; V: TRBV7-9; size: NA; J: TRBJ2-2; CDR3: CASSPLSTGELFF; DNA: TGTGCCAGCAGCCCCCTTAGCACCGGGGAGCTGTTTTTT
length: 16; D: NA; V: TRBV28; size: NA; J: TRBJ2-7; CDR3: CASSPATRAGGNEQYF; DNA: TGTGCCAGCAGCCCTGCTACCAGGGCAGGGGGGAACGAGCAGTACTTC
length: 15; D: NA; V: TRBV7-8; size: NA; J: TRBJ2-1; CDR3: CASIGNRLSYNEQFF; DNA: TGTGCCAGCATCGGTAATCGACTGTCCTACAATGAGCAGTTCTTC
length: 16; D: NA; V: TRBV5-1; size: NA; J: TRBJ2-3; CDR3: CASSLGSRGPTDTQYF; DNA: TGCGCCAGCAGCTTGGGATCCAGGGGCCCGACAGATACGCAGTATTTT
length: 13; D: NA; V: TRBV13; size: NA; J: TRBJ1-1; CDR3: CASSLRRGGEAFF; DNA: TGTGCCAGCAGCCTGCGAAGAGGAGGTGAAGCTTTCTTT
length: 17; D: TRBD1; V: TRBV18; size: NA; J: TRBJ1-2; CDR3: CASSPPLGQGPFYGYTF; DNA: TGTGCCAGCTCACCACCCCTGGGACAGGGGCCCTTCTATGGCTACACCTTC
length: 16; D: TRBD1; V: TRBV3-1/TRBV3-2; size: NA; J: TRBJ1-2; CDR3: CASSQGGKTGNYGYTF; DNA: TGTGCCAGCAGCCAAGGAGGAAAGACAGGGAACTATGGCTACACCTTC
length: 13; D: TRBD1; V: TRBV5-4; size: NA; J: TRBJ1-1; CDR3: CASRVQGATEAFF; DNA: TGTGCCAGCAGAGTCCAGGGGGCGACTGAAGCTTTCTTT
length: 16; D: NA; V: TRBV4-1; size: once; J: TRBJ2-7; CDR3: CASSQEWGGASYEQYF; DNA: TGCGCCAGCAGCCAAGAATGGGGGGGGGCGTCCTACGAGCAGTACTTC
length: 16; D: NA; V: TRBV5-1; size: once; J: TRBJ2-2; CDR3: CASSLGSTPNTGELFF; DNA: TGCGCCAGCAGCTTGGGGAGCACTCCGAACACCGGGGAGCTGTTTTTT
length: 10; D: NA; V: TRBV9; size: NA; J: TRBJ2-3; CDR3: CASGGGTQYF; DNA: TGTGCCAGCGGTGGCGGTACGCAGTATTTT
length: 15; D: NA; V: TRBV27; size: NA; J: TRBJ2-7; CDR3: CASSLSSAQTYEQYF; DNA: TGTGCCAGCAGTTTAAGTTCTGCACAGACCTACGAGCAGTACTTC
length: 14; D: NA; V: TRBV2; size: NA; J: TRBJ2-1; CDR3: CASSRTETVPEQFF; DNA: TGTGCCAGCAGTCGTACAGAGACAGTTCCTGAGCAGTTCTTC
length: 14; D: NA; V: TRBV5-1; size: NA; J: TRBJ2-5; CDR3: CASSPGMDQETQYF; DNA: TGCGCCAGCAGCCCCGGGATGGACCAAGAGACCCAGTACTTC
length: 13; D: NA; V: TRBV12-3/TRBV12-4; size: NA; J: TRBJ1-2; CDR3: CASNDWGGYGYTF; DNA: TGTGCCAGCAACGATTGGGGGGGGTATGGCTACACCTTC
length: 16; D: TRBD1; V: TRBV5-8; size: NA; J: TRBJ2-7; CDR3: CASSFQGASNSYEQYF; DNA: TGTGCCAGCAGCTTCCAGGGGGCGTCAAACTCCTACGAGCAGTACTTC
length: 15; D: NA; V: TRBV29-1; size: NA; J: TRBJ2-7; CDR3: CSVGFGTANSYEQYF; DNA: TGCAGCGTTGGTTTCGGAACAGCCAACTCCTACGAGCAGTACTTC
length: 16; D: TRBD1; V: TRBV6-1; size: NA; J: TRBJ1-5; CDR3: CASSDEPGQGNQPQHF; DNA: TGTGCCAGCAGTGACGAACCGGGACAGGGGAATCAGCCCCAGCATTTT
length: 17; D: TRBD1; V: TRBV27; size: NA; J: TRBJ1-2; CDR3: CASSLVGQLASFDGYTF; DNA: TGTGCCAGCAGTTTAGTGGGACAGCTCGCCTCCTTCGATGGCTACACCTTC
length: 14; D: TRBD1; V: TRBV7-2; size: NA; J: TRBJ2-1; CDR3: CASSSGQGNNEQFF; DNA: TGTGCCAGCAGCTCAGGACAGGGGAACAATGAGCAGTTCTTC
length: 17; D: TRBD1; V: TRBV5-5; size: NA; J: TRBJ1-2; CDR3: CASSLVDRGRYYYGYTF; DNA: TGTGCCAGCAGCTTGGTTGACAGGGGGCGATACTACTATGGCTACACCTTC
length: 11; D: NA; V: TRBV29-1; size: NA; J: TRBJ1-2; CDR3: CSVRVAYGYTF; DNA: TGCAGCGTGAGGGTTGCCTATGGCTACACCTTC
length: 15; D: NA; V: TRBV5-4; size: NA; J: TRBJ1-6; CDR3: CASSLGRGGPSPLHF; DNA: TGTGCCAGCAGCTTGGGAAGGGGCGGCCCTTCACCCCTCCACTTT
length: 14; D: NA; V: TRBV5-4; size: NA; J: TRBJ2-7; CDR3: CASSFRDTAREQYF; DNA: TGTGCCAGCAGCTTCCGGGACACGGCCCGGGAGCAGTACTTC
length: 14; D: TRBD1; V: TRBV7-9; size: NA; J: TRBJ2-7; CDR3: CASSPTGVGGEQYF; DNA: TGTGCCAGCAGCCCCACAGGGGTAGGAGGCGAGCAGTACTTC
length: 15; D: NA; V: TRBV19; size: NA; J: TRBJ2-5; CDR3: CASSISGGLQETQYF; DNA: TGTGCCAGTAGTATTTCCGGGGGGCTCCAGGAGACCCAGTACTTC
length: 16; D: NA; V: TRBV7-9; size: NA; J: TRBJ1-6; CDR3: CASSQTASSYNSPLHF; DNA: TGTGCCAGCAGCCAGACAGCGAGCTCCTATAATTCACCCCTCCACTTT